This T cell receptor (beta chain) was sequenced during a study of T-cell reconstitution after alpha-beta-depleted transplantation in children. Notes on the study in general: Expanded graft clones numbering several hundred reportedly gave rise to alpha-beta T cells about two months after transplant. Diversity and T-cell counts at one year after transplant derived mostly from new T cells.

There are many counts of this clonotype. Its antigen remains unidentified. The CDR3 has 15 residues. V dropped 4 bases and J dropped 3; count of bases not matched to a gene: 3. CDR1 and CDR2 from the germline V gene are SGHRS and YFSETQ. Construction of the TCRbeta library involved unique molecular identifiers. One entry per CDR3 protein, called by TCRdb with MiXCR from the PCR reads. The repertoire has about 200,000 distinct CDR3 sequences, 6.6% of them found once; the top ten carry approximately 6%. The chain carries TRBV5-1 and TRBJ2-3; 12 nucleotides align to TRBD2. This sample comprised PBMCs, obtained before TCRalphabeta/CD19-depleted stem cell transplant. This receptor was taken from a boy between 2 and 10 years old with acute lymphoblastic leukemia, due to receive a stem cell transplant. For the CDR3, the DNA is TGCGCCAGCAGCCCACTAGCGGGAGGTACAGATACGCAGTATTTT. Translating it yields CASSPLAGGTDTQYF.